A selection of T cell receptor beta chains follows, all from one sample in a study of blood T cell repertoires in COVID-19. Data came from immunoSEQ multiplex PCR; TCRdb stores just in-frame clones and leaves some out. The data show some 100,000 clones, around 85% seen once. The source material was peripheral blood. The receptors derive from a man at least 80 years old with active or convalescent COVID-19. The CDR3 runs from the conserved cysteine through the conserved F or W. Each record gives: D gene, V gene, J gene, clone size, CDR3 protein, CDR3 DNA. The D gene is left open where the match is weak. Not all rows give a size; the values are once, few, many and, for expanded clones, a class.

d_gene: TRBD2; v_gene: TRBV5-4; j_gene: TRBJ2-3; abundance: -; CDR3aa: CASSPWASGGDTQYF; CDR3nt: TGTGCCAGCAGCCCCTGGGCCAGCGGGGGAGATACGCAGTATTTT
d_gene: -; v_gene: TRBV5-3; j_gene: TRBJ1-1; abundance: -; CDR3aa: CARSNWTAPRGTEAFF; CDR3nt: TGTGCCAGAAGCAATTGGACAGCTCCCCGGGGCACTGAAGCTTTCTTT
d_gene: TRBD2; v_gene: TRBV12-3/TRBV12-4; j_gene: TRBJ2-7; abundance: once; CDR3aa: CASATSGSYEQYF; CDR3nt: TGTGCCAGCGCAACTAGCGGCTCCTACGAGCAGTACTTC
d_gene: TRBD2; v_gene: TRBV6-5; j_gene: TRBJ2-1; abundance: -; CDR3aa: CASTLDGGGRNEQFF; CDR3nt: TGTGCCAGCACCCTGGATGGCGGGGGAAGGAATGAGCAGTTCTTC
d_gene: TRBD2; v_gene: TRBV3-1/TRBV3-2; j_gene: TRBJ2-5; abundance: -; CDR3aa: CASSPMTSGGTKETQYF; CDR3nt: TGTGCCAGCAGCCCTATGACTAGCGGGGGGACTAAAGAGACCCAGTACTTC
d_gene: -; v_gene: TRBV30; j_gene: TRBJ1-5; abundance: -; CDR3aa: CAWSAGSSNQPQHF; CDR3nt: TGTGCCTGGAGCGCCGGTAGCAGCAATCAGCCCCAGCATTTT
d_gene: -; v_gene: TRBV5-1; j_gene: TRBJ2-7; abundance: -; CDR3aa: CASSFQTPGAYEQYF; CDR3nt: TGCGCCAGCAGCTTTCAGACCCCCGGGGCCTACGAGCAGTACTTC
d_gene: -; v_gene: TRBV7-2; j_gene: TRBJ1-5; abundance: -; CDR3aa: CASSPGFYSNQPQHF; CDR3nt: TGTGCCAGCAGTCCAGGGTTTTATAGCAATCAGCCCCAGCATTTT
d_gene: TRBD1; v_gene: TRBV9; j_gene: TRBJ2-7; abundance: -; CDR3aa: CASSPRPGQGNEQYF; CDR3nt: TGTGCCAGCAGCCCCAGACCGGGACAGGGCAACGAGCAGTACTTC
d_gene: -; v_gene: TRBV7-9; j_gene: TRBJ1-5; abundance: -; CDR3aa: CASSRGGNQPQHF; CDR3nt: TGTGCCAGCAGCCGGGGGGGCAATCAGCCCCAGCATTTT
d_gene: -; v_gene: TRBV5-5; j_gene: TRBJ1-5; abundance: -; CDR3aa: CASSLGGTPYQPQHF; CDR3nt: TGTGCCAGCAGCTTGGGTGGGACTCCCTATCAGCCCCAGCATTTT
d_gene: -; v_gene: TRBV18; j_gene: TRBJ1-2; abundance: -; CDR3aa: CASSPETEANYGYTF; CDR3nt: TGTGCCAGCTCACCAGAAACAGAAGCTAACTATGGCTACACCTTC
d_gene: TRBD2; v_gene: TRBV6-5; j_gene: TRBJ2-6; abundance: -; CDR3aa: CASSYSGEGGANVLTF; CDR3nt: TGTGCCAGCAGTTACTCTGGGGAGGGTGGGGCCAACGTCCTGACTTTC
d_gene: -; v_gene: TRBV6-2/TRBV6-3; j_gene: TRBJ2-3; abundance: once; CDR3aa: CASSPPVGGRADTQYF; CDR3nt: TGTGCCAGCAGTCCCCCGGTCGGGGGTCGGGCAGATACGCAGTATTTT
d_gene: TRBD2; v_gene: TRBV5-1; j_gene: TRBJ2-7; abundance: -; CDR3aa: CASSLVGGVSYEQYF; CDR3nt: TGCGCCAGCAGCTTGGTCGGGGGGGTCTCCTACGAGCAGTACTTC
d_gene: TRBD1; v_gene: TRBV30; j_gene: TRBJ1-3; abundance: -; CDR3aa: CAWGQGFGNTIYF; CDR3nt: TGTGCCTGGGGACAGGGTTTCGGAAACACCATATATTTT
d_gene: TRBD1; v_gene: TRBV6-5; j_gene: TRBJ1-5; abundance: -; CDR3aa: CASSPGQGNQPQHF; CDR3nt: TGTGCCAGCAGTCCCGGACAGGGGAACCAGCCCCAGCATTTT
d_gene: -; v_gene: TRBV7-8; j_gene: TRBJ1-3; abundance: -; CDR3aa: CASSLVGTNSGNTIYF; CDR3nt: TGTGCCAGCAGCTTAGTGGGCACCAACTCTGGAAACACCATATATTTT
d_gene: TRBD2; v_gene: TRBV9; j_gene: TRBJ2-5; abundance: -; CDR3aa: CASSVSGTGGLETQYF; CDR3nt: TGTGCCAGCAGCGTTTCCGGGACGGGAGGGCTGGAGACCCAGTACTTC
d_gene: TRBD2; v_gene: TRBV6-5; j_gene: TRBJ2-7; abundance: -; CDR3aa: CASRRGGGYEQYF; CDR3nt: TGTGCCAGCAGGCGGGGGGGCGGTTACGAGCAGTACTTC
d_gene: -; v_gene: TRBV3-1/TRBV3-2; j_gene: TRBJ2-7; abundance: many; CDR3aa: CASSLLSFGSYEQYF; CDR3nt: TGTGCCAGCAGCCTTCTGAGCTTTGGCTCCTACGAGCAGTACTTC
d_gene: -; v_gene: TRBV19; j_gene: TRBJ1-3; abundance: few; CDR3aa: CASSPGRRAGNTIYF; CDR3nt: TGTGCCAGTAGCCCTGGGAGGAGGGCTGGAAACACCATATATTTT
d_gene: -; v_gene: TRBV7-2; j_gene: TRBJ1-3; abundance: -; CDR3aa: CASSLSSSGNTIYF; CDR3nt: TGTGCCAGCAGCTTATCCAGCTCTGGAAACACCATATATTTT
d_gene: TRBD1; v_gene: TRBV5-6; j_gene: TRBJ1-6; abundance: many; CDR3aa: CASSLRGRGSPLHF; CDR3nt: TGTGCCAGCAGCTTGAGGGGGCGGGGATCACCCCTCCACTTT
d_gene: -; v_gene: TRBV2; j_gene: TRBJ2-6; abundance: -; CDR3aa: CASSHRAGANVLTF; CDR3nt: TGTGCCAGCAGCCACAGGGCCGGGGCCAACGTCCTGACTTTC
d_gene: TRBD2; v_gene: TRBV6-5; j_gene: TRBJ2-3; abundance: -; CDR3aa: CASSHSGRTDTQYF; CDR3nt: TGTGCCAGCAGTCATAGCGGGAGGACGGATACGCAGTATTTT
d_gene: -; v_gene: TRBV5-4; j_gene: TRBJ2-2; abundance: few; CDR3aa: CASSPGGELFF; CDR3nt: TGTGCCAGCAGCCCGGGCGGGGAGCTGTTTTTT
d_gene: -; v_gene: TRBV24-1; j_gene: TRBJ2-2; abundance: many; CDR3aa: CATSDLPTGKNTGELFF; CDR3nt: TGTGCCACCAGTGATTTGCCGACAGGCAAAAACACCGGGGAGCTGTTTTTT
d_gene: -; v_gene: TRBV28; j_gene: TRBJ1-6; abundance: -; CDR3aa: CASQKGRAGSGPLHF; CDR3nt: TGTGCCAGTCAAAAGGGCAGGGCTGGGTCGGGCCCCCTCCACTTT
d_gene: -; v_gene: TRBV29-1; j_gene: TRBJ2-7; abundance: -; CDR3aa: CSVEEGKQYF; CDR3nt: TGCAGCGTTGAAGAGGGCAAGCAGTACTTC
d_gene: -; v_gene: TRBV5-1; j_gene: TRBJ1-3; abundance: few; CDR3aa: CASSLGQNSGNTIYF; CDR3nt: TGCGCCAGCAGCTTGGGGCAGAACTCTGGAAACACCATATATTTT